This T cell receptor (beta chain) was observed in a study of T cells in Graves' hyperthyroidism and ophthalmopathy. Study observations and caveats: Within blood appeared most thyroid clonotypes that had expanded above 0.001. Stable hyperthyroidism was told apart from ophthalmopathy by a model built on 13 V-J features. The model predicted ophthalmopathy a median approximately seven months before onset.

CDR1 and CDR2 (germline): MNHEY, SMNVEV (reference sequence). Trimming at V came to 5 bases and at J to 3 bases, leaving 7 bases not matched to a gene. The length of the CDR3 is 15 residues. The CDR3 regions of TCR beta were amplified from RNA transcripts. TCR CDR3 underwent first-round RT-PCR with the HTBI primer set. TCRdb itself ran the multiplex PCR reads through MiXCR, one entry per CDR3 protein. The table shows approximately 380,000 distinct CDR3 sequences, with approximately 19% occurring only once. There are many counts of this clonotype. Its antigen remains unknown. Sequenced: blood. The receptor was derived from a woman between 18 and 29 years old with Graves' hyperthyroidism. This chain links TRBV27 with TRBJ2-7, with TRBD2 identical over 10 bases. The CDR3 coding sequence is TGTGCCAGCAGTCCTGTAGCGGGGGGAAACTACGAGCAGTACTTC. It encodes CASSPVAGGNYEQYF.